The next 26 T cell receptor beta chains were all read from a single sample in a study of cytomegalovirus exposure and HLA in healthy donors. Primers for the PCR totalled 60 Vbeta and 13 Jbeta. Libraries were prepared by immunoSEQ multiplex PCR; TCRdb keeps only in-frame clonotypes and omits some of them. Of tens of thousands of clones listed, roughly 81% are singletons. Sequenced input: PBMCs. The source of these receptors is a woman between 25 and 40 years old in good health and CMV-seronegative.

The genes are TRBV28 and TRBJ2-1; unclear D gene. CDR1 MDHEN and CDR2 SYDVKM come from the germline V gene. The CDR3 covers 16 residues. V gave up 4 bases and J gave up 0 bases, with 13 bases separating them. CDR3 amino acids: CASSSIADSSYNEQFF. CDR3 in DNA: TGTGCCAGCAGTTCAATAGCCGATAGCTCCTACAATGAGCAGTTCTTC. Combining the CDR3 with reference TRBV28 and TRBJ2-1 gives the whole variable domain DVKVTQSSRYLVKRTGEKVFLECVQDMDHENMFWYRQDPGLGLRLIYFSYDVKMKEKGDIPEGYSVSREKKERFSLILESASTNQTSMYLCASSSIADSSYNEQFFGPGTRLTVL.

The chain is built from TRBV7-8 and TRBJ2-5; 11 positions match TRBD2. This CDR3 has 20 amino acids. With V trimmed by 2 bases and J by 4 bases, 18 bases remained unmatched. The germline CDR1 and CDR2 sequences are SGHVS and FQNEAQ. CDR3 sequence: CASSLMSTGTSGLWGETQYF. CDR3 in DNA: TGTGCCAGCAGCTTAATGTCGACCGGGACTAGCGGACTCTGGGGAGAGACCCAGTACTTC.

As to this clone: This specimen includes other DNA sequences encoding the same CDR3. The chain has TRBV28 and TRBJ2-6; 11 bases line up with TRBD1. This CDR3 region has 20 residues. In germline, CDR1 is MDHEN, CDR2 SYDVKM. With V trimmed by 5 bases and J by 0 bases, 12 bases remained unmatched. The CDR3 here is CASSPFTGQGVHSGANVLTF. The CDR3 DNA reads TGTGCCAGCAGTCCCTTTACGGGACAGGGGGTCCACTCTGGGGCCAACGTCCTGACTTTC.

This clone appeared a few times. V and J are TRBV14 and TRBJ2-5; D not certain. In germline, CDR1 is SGHDN, CDR2 FVKESK. V was cut by 0 bases and J by 5 bases, with 10 bases left in between. The CDR3 runs to 14 residues. The CDR3 protein is CASSQDLLRETQYF. CDR3 DNA sequence: TGTGCCAGCAGCCAAGATCTCCTCCGGGAGACCCAGTACTTC.

The J gene is TRBJ2-7, the V gene TRBV6-7; 11 bases are a match to TRBD2. TRBV6-7 is given ORF status, its function remaining uncertain. The CDR3 consists of 17 residues. V gave up 2 bases and J gave up 0 bases; unmatched junction bases: 6. The CDR3, as DNA: TGTGCCAGCAGTTACGCTATGGGGACTAGCGGCTCCTACGAGCAGTACTTC. It translates to CASSYAMGTSGSYEQYF.

This clone has only a few counts. The J gene is TRBJ2-1, the V gene TRBV27; a possible D gene is TRBD2 (5 bases). The CDR3 is 12 residues long. With 7 bases removed from V and 7 bases from J, the gap between germline ends came to 11 bases. The V gene's germline CDR1 is MNHEY and CDR2 SMNVEV (reference sequence). DNA for the CDR3: TGTGCCAGCACCGACTGGAGGAATGAGCAGTTCTTC. Translated: CASTDWRNEQFF.

This chain joins TRBV5-6 and TRBJ2-1; D remains unclear. CDR3 length: 14 amino acids. Trimming left V 0 bases short and J 4 bases short, with 8 bases between. In germline, CDR1 is SGHDT, CDR2 YYEEEE. The CDR3 loop reads CASSLGHLYNEQFF. CDR3 DNA: TGTGCCAGCAGCTTGGGACACTTATACAATGAGCAGTTCTTC. Full variable domain (rest looked up from reference TRBV5-6 and TRBJ2-1): DAGVTQSPTHLIKTRGQQVTLRCSPKSGHDTVSWYQQALGQGPQFIFQYYEEEERQRGNFPDRFSGHQFPNYSSELNVNALLLGDSALYLCASSLGHLYNEQFFGPGTRLTVL.

V and J are TRBV19 and TRBJ2-1, with a tentative D call TRBD2 (6 bases). Trimming cost V 4 bases and J 9 bases, with 16 bases left between them. CDR1 LNHDA and CDR2 SQIVND come from the germline V gene (reference sequence). The CDR3 is 14 amino acids. The CDR3 sequence is CASSKESRGGEQFF. The CDR3 DNA is TGTGCCAGTAGTAAGGAGTCTAGGGGAGGTGAGCAGTTCTTC.

The rearrangement links TRBV19 to TRBJ1-4; D not certain. The CDR3 extends over 15 amino acids. Germline values: CDR1 LNHDA, CDR2 SQIVND (reference sequence). Trimming cost V 3 bases and J 8 bases, with 16 bases left between them. For the CDR3, the DNA is TGTGCCAGTAGTATCTTCCGGGGAACGAAGGAAAAACTGTTTTTT. Encoded protein: CASSIFRGTKEKLFF.

This chain links TRBV28 with TRBJ1-2; 10 bases line up with TRBD1. Unmatched junction bases numbered 10, after V lost 7 bases and J lost 8 bases. Germline loops: CDR1 MDHEN, CDR2 SYDVKM. CDR3 length: 14 residues. The CDR3 DNA follows: TGTGCCAGCACCCGAGGACAGGGGGTGGGAGGCTACACCTTC. It is translated as CASTRGQGVGGYTF.

This chain uses TRBV6-1 with TRBJ1-5; the D gene is possibly TRBD1 (5 bases). This CDR3 contains 15 residues. The germline V and J ends were trimmed by 10 bases and 4 bases, with 20 bases remaining between them. Germline assignment: CDR1 MNHNS and CDR2 SASEGT. The CDR3 protein is CAKLFPGEGNQPQHF. The DNA of the CDR3 is TGTGCCAAACTATTTCCGGGGGAGGGAAATCAGCCCCAGCATTTT.

This sequence joins TRBV28 and TRBJ1-2; 8 positions match TRBD1. CDR3 length equals 16 residues. V shed 1 base, J shed 5 bases, and the junction held 9 bases outside the gene matches. From germline, CDR1 is MDHEN and CDR2 SYDVKM. The CDR3 DNA is TGTGCCAGCAGTTTATTGGGGGACAGGATTCTTTATGGCTACACCTTC. This sequence encodes CASSLLGDRILYGYTF.

The V gene is TRBV11-1, the J gene TRBJ1-1, with D uncertain. CDR1 SGHAT and CDR2 FQDESV come from the germline V gene (reference sequence). The CDR3 extends over 15 amino acids. V lost 5 bases and J 5 bases, leaving 18 bases between the germline ends. This chain's CDR3 is CASSPNTVGGTEAFF. CDR3 sequence (DNA): TGTGCCAGCAGCCCGAATACAGTCGGAGGGACTGAAGCTTTCTTT.

The CDR3 spells CASSLDWTSGKNEQFF. The CDR3 bases are TGTGCCAGCAGCTTAGACTGGACTAGCGGGAAAAATGAGCAGTTCTTC. The V gene is TRBV7-3, the J gene TRBJ2-1; TRBD2 agrees at 12 bases. The germline V gene encodes CDR1 SGHTA and CDR2 FQGTGA. This CDR3 is built from 16 residues. V was pared by 2 bases and J by 7 bases, with 6 bases of the junction left unmatched. The variable domain in full, completed from reference TRBV7-3 and TRBJ2-1, reads GAGVSQTPSNKVTEKGKYVELRCDPISGHTALYWYRQSLGQGPEFLIYFQGTGAADDSGLPNDRFFAVRPEGSVSTLKIQRTERGDSAVYLCASSLDWTSGKNEQFFGPGTRLTVL.

The chain uses TRBV28 and TRBJ1-1; no clear D gene. The CDR3 loop spans 12 amino acids. Germline V gene sequence: CDR1 MDHEN, CDR2 SYDVKM. The ends were cut back, 11 bases at V and 4 bases at J, with 14 bases in the middle. CDR3 in DNA: TGTGCCCACTCCTTGTGGAGCACTGAAGCTTTCTTT. Amino acid sequence: CAHSLWSTEAFF.

The chain uses TRBV7-9 and TRBJ2-6; maybe TRBD1 (6 bases). The CDR3 runs to 14 residues. V was clipped by 5 bases and J by 15 bases, with 20 bases between them. The germline gives CDR1 SEHNR, CDR2 FQNEAQ (reference sequence). The CDR3 DNA reads as TGTGCCAGCAGCAGGAAAGCAACAGGGTTCGGCCTGACTTTC. Protein product: CASSRKATGFGLTF. Variable domain in full (rest from reference TRBV7-9 and TRBJ2-6): DTGVSQNPRHKITKRGQNVTFRCDPISEHNRLYWYRQTLGQGPEFLTYFQNEAQLEKSRLLSDRFSAERPKGSFSTLEIQRTEQGDSAMYLCASSRKATGFGLTFGAGSRLTVL.

V gene TRBV7-2 combines with J gene TRBJ2-1; no clear D gene. V lost 1 base and J lost 4, with 8 bases in between. The CDR3 totals 14 residues. CDR1 and CDR2 from the germline V gene are SGHTA and FQGNSA. CDR3 sequence (DNA): TGTGCCAGCAGCTTAGTGCCGGTTTACAATGAGCAGTTCTTC. It yields the protein CASSLVPVYNEQFF. Complete variable domain (other parts from reference TRBV7-2 and TRBJ2-1): GAGVSQSPSNKVTEKGKDVELRCDPISGHTALYWYRQSLGQGLEFLIYFQGNSAPDKSGLPSDRFSAERTGGSVSTLTIQRTQQEDSAVYLCASSLVPVYNEQFFGPGTRLTVL.

This clone was detected only a few times. The chain is built from TRBV6-1 and TRBJ2-7; possible D gene TRBD2, 6 bases. V lost 8 bases to trimming and J lost 12 bases, with 17 bases between them. This CDR3 is 11 amino acids long. Germline-derived CDR1 and CDR2 are MNHNS and SASEGT. The CDR3: CASGAGLLGYF. In DNA, the CDR3 is TGTGCCAGCGGGGCGGGGTTACTTGGGTACTTC.

This chain links TRBV27 with TRBJ2-3, with 7 bases lining up with TRBD2. Per germline, CDR1 MNHEY and CDR2 SMNVEV (reference sequence). Trimming at V came to 2 bases and at J to 4 bases, leaving 15 bases not matched to a gene. The CDR3 has 18 residues. The DNA for the CDR3 is TGTGCCAGCAGTTTAAGGGTGGGCGGGAGCGGAGTTGCAGATACGCAGTATTTT. Translation: CASSLRVGGSGVADTQYF.

The rearrangement links TRBV28 to TRBJ1-4, with a possible D match to TRBD1 (5 bases). Trimming removed 4 bases at V and 8 bases at J, with 14 bases between. Germline CDR1 is MDHEN and CDR2 is SYDVKM. The CDR3 totals 14 residues. The CDR3 DNA reads TGTGCCAGCAGTTCTGCCCCGCGGGGGGAAAAACTGTTTTTT. This sequence encodes CASSSAPRGEKLFF.

The chain joins TRBV5-1 to TRBJ1-1; 8 bases map to TRBD1. The CDR3 is 16 residues long. Germline trimming cut 5 bases from V and 4 bases from J; bases unmatched to any gene: 13. Germline V gene sequence: CDR1 SGHRS, CDR2 YFSETQ. CDR3 loop: CASRRGAGGAGTEAFF. CDR3 DNA sequence: TGCGCCAGCAGACGCGGCGCAGGGGGCGCGGGCACTGAAGCTTTCTTT.

The chain combines TRBV10-3 with TRBJ2-7; 7 bases line up with TRBD2. The V segment lost 6 bases and the J segment 3 bases; nucleotides outside the gene matches: 8. Germline CDR1 is ENHRY and CDR2 is SYGVKD. This CDR3 comprises 14 residues. The CDR3 here is CAISTFREVYEQYF. CDR3 DNA: TGTGCCATCAGCACCTTTCGGGAGGTCTACGAGCAGTACTTC.

The V and J genes are TRBV5-1 and TRBJ1-4, with 7 positions matching TRBD1. CDR3 length: 14 residues. Per germline, CDR1 SGHRS and CDR2 YFSETQ. Trimming at V came to 5 bases and at J to 3 bases, leaving 4 bases not matched to a gene. CDR3 DNA sequence: TGCGCCAGCAGTTCCGGGACAGCTAATGAAAAACTGTTTTTT. Protein sequence: CASSSGTANEKLFF.

The V gene is TRBV28, the J gene TRBJ1-4; no definite D call. Germline CDR1 reads MDHEN; CDR2 reads SYDVKM. Trimming removed 6 bases at V and 4 bases at J, with 3 bases between. This CDR3 has 11 amino acids. CDR3 loop: CASRSNEKLFF. The CDR3 DNA is TGTGCCAGCAGGAGTAATGAAAAACTGTTTTTT.

There are a few counts of this clone. This chain joins TRBV30 and TRBJ1-4; 7 bases map to TRBD1. Losses at the gene ends were 3 bases for V and 8 bases for J; bases not matched to a gene: 15. Germline assignment: CDR1 GTSNPN and CDR2 SVGIG (reference sequence). The CDR3 is 16 residues long. CDR3 in amino acids: CAWRPNLRGFREKLFF. The CDR3 nucleotides read TGTGCCTGGAGGCCTAATCTCAGGGGGTTTAGGGAAAAACTGTTTTTT.

This clone has just a few counts. This chain joins TRBV7-6 and TRBJ2-1, with D uncertain. V lost 3 bases and J lost 5, with 11 bases in between. CDR1 is SGHVS, CDR2 FNYEAQ, per germline. There are 14 residues in the CDR3. The DNA for the CDR3 is TGTGCCAGCAGCTTGAGGCAACCCAACAATGAGCAGTTCTTC. Translating gives CASSLRQPNNEQFF.